This TCR beta chain was profiled in a study of T cell repertoires in cytomegalovirus infection. Trimming removed 2 bases at V and 2 bases at J, with 18 bases between. Germline assignment: CDR1 SGHTA and CDR2 FQGNSA. This CDR3 has 18 residues. TCRdb re-analysed the reads in MiXCR, keeping a single row per CDR3 protein. The sample consists of fewer than 550,000 distinct CDR3 sequences, approximately 26% of them appearing once. Sequenced: PBMCs. V and J are TRBV7-2 and TRBJ2-2, with D perhaps matching TRBD1 (5 bases). The source is a human donor in good health (CMV status not recorded). Some clones in this sample may be carry-over from other donors' samples. CDR3 nucleotides: TGTGCCAGCAGCTTAAATGCAGGGTGCGTTACTAACACCGGGGAGCTGTTTTTT. Its protein product is CASSLNAGCVTNTGELFF.